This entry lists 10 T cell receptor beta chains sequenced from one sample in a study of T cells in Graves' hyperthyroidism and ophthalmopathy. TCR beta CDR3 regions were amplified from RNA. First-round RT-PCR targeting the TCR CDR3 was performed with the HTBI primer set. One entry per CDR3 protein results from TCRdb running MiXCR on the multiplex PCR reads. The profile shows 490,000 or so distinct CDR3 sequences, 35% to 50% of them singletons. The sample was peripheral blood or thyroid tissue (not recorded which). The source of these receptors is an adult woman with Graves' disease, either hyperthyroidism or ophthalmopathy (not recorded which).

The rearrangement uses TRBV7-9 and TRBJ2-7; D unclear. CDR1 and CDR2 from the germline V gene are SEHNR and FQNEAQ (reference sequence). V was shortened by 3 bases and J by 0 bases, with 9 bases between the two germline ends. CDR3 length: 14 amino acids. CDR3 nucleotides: TGTGCCAGCAGCTTGGCCATTGACTCCTACGAGCAGTACTTC. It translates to CASSLAIDSYEQYF.

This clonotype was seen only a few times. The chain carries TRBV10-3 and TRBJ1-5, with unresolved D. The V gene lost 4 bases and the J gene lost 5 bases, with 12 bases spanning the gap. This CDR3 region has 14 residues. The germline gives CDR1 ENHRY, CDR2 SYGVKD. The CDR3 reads CAISGKIADQPQHF. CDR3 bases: TGTGCCATCAGTGGGAAAATAGCCGATCAGCCCCAGCATTTT.

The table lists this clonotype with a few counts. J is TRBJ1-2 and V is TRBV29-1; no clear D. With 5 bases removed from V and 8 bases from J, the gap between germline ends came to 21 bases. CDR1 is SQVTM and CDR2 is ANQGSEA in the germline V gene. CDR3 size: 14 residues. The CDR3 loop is CSVFPLDDVAGYTF. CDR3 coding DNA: TGCAGCGTTTTCCCCCTAGACGACGTGGCGGGCTACACCTTC. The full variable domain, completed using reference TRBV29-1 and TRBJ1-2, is SAVISQKPSRDICQRGTSLTIQCQVDSQVTMMFWYRQQPGQSLTLIATANQGSEATYESGFVIDKFPISRPNLTFSTLTVSNMSPEDSSIYLCSVFPLDDVAGYTFGSGTRLTVV.

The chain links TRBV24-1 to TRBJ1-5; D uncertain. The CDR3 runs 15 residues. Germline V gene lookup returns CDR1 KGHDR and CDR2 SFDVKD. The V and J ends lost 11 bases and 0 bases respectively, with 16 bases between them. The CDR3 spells CASSSVGPSNQPQHF. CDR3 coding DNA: TGTGCCAGCTCTTCCGTAGGGCCTAGCAATCAGCCCCAGCATTTT.

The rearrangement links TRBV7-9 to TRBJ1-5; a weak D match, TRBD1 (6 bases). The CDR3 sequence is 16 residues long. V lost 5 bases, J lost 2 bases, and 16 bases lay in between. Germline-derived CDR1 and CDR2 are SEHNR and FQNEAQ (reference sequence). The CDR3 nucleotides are TGTGCCAGCAGCATGACCGGGACATGGGGCAATCAGCCCCAGCATTTT. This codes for CASSMTGTWGNQPQHF.

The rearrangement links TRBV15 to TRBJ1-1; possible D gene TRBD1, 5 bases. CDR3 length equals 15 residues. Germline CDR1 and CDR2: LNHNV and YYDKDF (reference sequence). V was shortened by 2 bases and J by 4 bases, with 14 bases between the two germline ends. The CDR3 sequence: CATSRSRDGRTEAFF. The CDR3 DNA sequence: TGTGCCACCAGCAGAAGCAGGGACGGCCGCACTGAAGCTTTCTTT.

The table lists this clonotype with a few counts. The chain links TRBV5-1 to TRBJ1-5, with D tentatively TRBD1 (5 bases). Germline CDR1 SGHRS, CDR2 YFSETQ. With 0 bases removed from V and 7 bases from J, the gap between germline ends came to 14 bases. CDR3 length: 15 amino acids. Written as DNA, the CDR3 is TGCGCCAGCAGCTTGGCCGGGGCAAGCGGGCAGCCCCAGCATTTT. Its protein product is CASSLAGASGQPQHF.

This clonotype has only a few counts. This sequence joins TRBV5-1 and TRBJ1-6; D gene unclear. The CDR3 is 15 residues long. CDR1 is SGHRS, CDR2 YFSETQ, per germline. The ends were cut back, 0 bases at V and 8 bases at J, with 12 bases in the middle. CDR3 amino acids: CASSLDTLRDSPLHF. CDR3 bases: TGCGCCAGCAGCTTGGACACACTTAGGGATTCACCCCTCCACTTT.

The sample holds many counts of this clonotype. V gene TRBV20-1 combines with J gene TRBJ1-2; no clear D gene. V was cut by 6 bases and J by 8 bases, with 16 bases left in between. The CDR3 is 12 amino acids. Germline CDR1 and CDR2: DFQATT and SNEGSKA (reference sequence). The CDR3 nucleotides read TGCAGTGCCCAAACCTCGACCGAGGGCTACACCTTC. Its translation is CSAQTSTEGYTF.

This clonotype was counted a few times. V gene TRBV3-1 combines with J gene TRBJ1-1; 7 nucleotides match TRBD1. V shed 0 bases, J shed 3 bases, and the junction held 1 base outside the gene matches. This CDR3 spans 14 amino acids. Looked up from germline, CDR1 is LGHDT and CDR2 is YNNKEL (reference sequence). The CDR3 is CASSQEQGYTEAFF. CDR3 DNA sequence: TGTGCCAGCAGCCAAGAACAGGGGTACACTGAAGCTTTCTTT. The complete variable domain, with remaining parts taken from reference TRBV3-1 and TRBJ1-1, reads DTAVSQTPKYLVTQMGNDKSIKCEQNLGHDTMYWYKQDSKKFLKIMFSYNNKELIINETVPNRFSPKSPDKAHLNLHINSLELGDSAVYFCASSQEQGYTEAFFGQGTRLTVV.